This T cell receptor (beta chain) was identified in a study of CD8 T cells in Susac syndrome. The CDR3 contains 13 residues. V gave up 6 bases and J gave up 1 base, with 10 bases separating them. The germline gives CDR1 MNHNS, CDR2 SASEGT. Blood CD8+ and CD4+ T cells underwent high-throughput TCR beta sequencing. The multiple sclerosis controls were treatment-naive patients affected by stable or active relapsing-remitting disease. FACS enriched CD8+ TEMRA cells, while bulk CD8+ and CD4+ were negatively isolated. A few counts support this clonotype. With random hexamers, reverse transcription was performed on about 0.45 to 1 ug of RNA. Amplification of TCR beta CDR3 used immunoSEQ multiplex PCR across 54 Vbeta and 13 Jbeta. TCRdb re-analysed the immunoSEQ multiplex PCR reads in MiXCR, keeping a single row per CDR3 protein. The table records some 140,000 distinct CDR3 sequences, 75% to 90% of them present only once.

The specimen was CD8+ T cells from PBMCs. This rearrangement joins TRBV6-1 to TRBJ2-7; tentatively, D is TRBD1 (6 bases). This TCR came from a human donor with multiple sclerosis. The CDR3: CASRPGTSYEQYF. The CDR3 DNA reads TGTGCCAGCAGACCCGGGACATCCTACGAGCAGTACTTC.